This TCR beta chain was sequenced during a study of blood T cell repertoires in COVID-19. The ends were cut back, 3 bases at V and 0 bases at J, with 14 bases in the middle. The CDR3 extends over 16 amino acids. CDR1 and CDR2 from the germline V gene are PRHDT and FYEKMQ (reference sequence). The method was immunoSEQ multiplex PCR; TCRdb's version includes in-frame clones alone and lacks a portion of them. The table has roughly 160,000 clones, approximately 85% seen once; the top ten hold around 6.9%. The sequencing sample was made of peripheral blood. V and J are TRBV13 and TRBJ1-2; D not resolved. This clonotype originated in a man at least 80 years old with COVID-19, enrolled during active disease. For the CDR3, the DNA is TGTGCCAGCAGCTTGGGAGGGAAGGGAGCTAACTATGGCTACACCTTC. Its protein product is CASSLGGKGANYGYTF.